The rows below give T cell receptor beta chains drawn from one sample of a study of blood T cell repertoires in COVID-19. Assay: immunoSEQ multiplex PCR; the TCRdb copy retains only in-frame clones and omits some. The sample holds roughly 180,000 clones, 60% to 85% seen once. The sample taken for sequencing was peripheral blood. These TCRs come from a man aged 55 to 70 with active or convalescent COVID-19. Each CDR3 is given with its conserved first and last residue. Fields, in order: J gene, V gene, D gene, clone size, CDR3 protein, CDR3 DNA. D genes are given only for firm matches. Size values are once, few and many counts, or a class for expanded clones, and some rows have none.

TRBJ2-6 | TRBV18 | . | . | CASSPSQGSLGANVLTF | TGTGCCAGCTCACCCTCCCAGGGATCCCTTGGGGCCAACGTCCTGACTTTC
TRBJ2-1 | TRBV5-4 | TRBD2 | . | CASSFPGGGSYNEQFF | TGTGCCAGCAGCTTCCCTGGCGGGGGGTCCTACAATGAGCAGTTCTTC
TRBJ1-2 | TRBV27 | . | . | CASSIRGNQGYTF | TGTGCCAGCAGTATTAGGGGGAATCAAGGCTACACCTTC
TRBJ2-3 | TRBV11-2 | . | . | CASSPTGGSSTDTQYF | TGTGCCAGCAGCCCCACGGGCGGGTCTAGCACAGATACGCAGTATTTT
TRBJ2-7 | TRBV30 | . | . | CAWRGELTYEQYF | TGTGCCTGGAGAGGGGAACTGACCTACGAGCAGTACTTC
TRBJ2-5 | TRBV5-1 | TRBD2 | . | CASSLLGGRGETQYF | TGCGCCAGCAGCTTGCTTGGCGGGAGGGGGGAGACCCAGTACTTC
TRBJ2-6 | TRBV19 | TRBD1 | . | CASSDRGSGANVLTF | TGTGCCAGTAGTGACAGGGGCTCTGGGGCCAACGTCCTGACTTTC
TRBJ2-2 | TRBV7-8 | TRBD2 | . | CASSSTLAGGVNIGELFF | TGTGCCAGCAGCTCCACCCTAGCGGGAGGGGTTAACATCGGGGAGCTGTTTTTT
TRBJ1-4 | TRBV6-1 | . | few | CASSEGQVFNEKLFF | TGTGCCAGCAGTGAAGGACAGGTCTTTAATGAAAAACTGTTTTTT
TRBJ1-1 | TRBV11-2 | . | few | CASSLALNTEAFF | TGTGCCAGCAGCTTAGCTTTGAACACTGAAGCTTTCTTT
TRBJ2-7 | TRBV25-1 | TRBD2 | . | CASRKTGGNEQYF | TGTGCCAGCCGCAAGACGGGAGGTAACGAGCAGTACTTC
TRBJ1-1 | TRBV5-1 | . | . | CASSRGAGQKLNTEAFF | TGCGCCAGCAGCCGGGGGGCAGGTCAAAAATTAAACACTGAAGCTTTCTTT
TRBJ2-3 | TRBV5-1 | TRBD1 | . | CASSKTTGGVSTDTQYF | TGCGCCAGCAGCAAGACCACAGGGGGCGTCAGCACAGATACGCAGTATTTT
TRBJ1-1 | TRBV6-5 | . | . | CASVKGQEAFF | TGTGCCAGCGTTAAAGGACAGGAAGCTTTCTTT
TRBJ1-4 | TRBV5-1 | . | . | CASSGMTGLNEKLFF | TGCGCCAGCAGCGGAATGACAGGCCTTAATGAAAAACTGTTTTTT
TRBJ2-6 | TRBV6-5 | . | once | CASSFSNSGANVLTF | TGTGCCAGCAGTTTCAGTAACTCTGGGGCCAACGTCCTGACTTTC
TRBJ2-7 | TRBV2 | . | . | CASSEVRSSYEQYF | TGTGCCAGCAGTGAAGTCCGGAGCTCCTACGAGCAGTACTTC
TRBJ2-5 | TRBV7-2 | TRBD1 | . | CASSFWDRGQETQYF | TGTGCCAGCAGCTTTTGGGACAGGGGACAAGAGACCCAGTACTTC
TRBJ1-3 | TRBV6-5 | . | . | CASGVRGNTIYF | TGTGCCAGCGGAGTCAGAGGAAACACCATATATTTT
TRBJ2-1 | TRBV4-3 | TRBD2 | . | CASSREAGGYEQFF | TGCGCCAGCAGCCGAGAGGCGGGGGGCTATGAGCAGTTCTTC
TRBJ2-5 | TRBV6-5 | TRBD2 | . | CASSPGTSGPPTQYF | TGTGCCAGCAGTCCCGGGACTAGCGGCCCACCGACCCAGTACTTC
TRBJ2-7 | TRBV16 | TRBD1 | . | CASSQIRRPGTGNEQYF | TGTGCCAGCAGCCAAATTCGGCGCCCCGGGACAGGTAACGAGCAGTACTTC
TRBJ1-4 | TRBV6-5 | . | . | CASSYGQYGNEKLFF | TGTGCCAGCAGTTACGGGCAGTATGGAAATGAAAAACTGTTTTTT
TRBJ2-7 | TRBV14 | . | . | CASSLKPRSGEQYF | TGTGCCAGCAGCCTCAAGCCCCGTTCGGGGGAGCAGTACTTC
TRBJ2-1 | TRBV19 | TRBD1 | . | CASSERRGLYNEQFF | TGTGCCAGTAGTGAGCGAAGGGGGCTCTACAATGAGCAGTTCTTC
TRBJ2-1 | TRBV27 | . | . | CASSFFRGAGISYNEQFF | TGTGCCAGCAGTTTCTTCAGGGGGGCGGGCATCTCCTACAATGAGCAGTTCTTC
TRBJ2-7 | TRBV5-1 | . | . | CASSESSGTLSYEQYF | TGCGCCAGCAGCGAATCGTCCGGGACTCTTTCCTACGAGCAGTACTTC
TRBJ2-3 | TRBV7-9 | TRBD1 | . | CASSSIQGATDTQYF | TGTGCCAGCAGCTCAATACAGGGGGCCACAGATACGCAGTATTTT
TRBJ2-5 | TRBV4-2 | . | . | CASSQAGGRKTQYF | TGTGCCAGCAGCCAAGCTGGGGGGAGGAAGACCCAGTACTTC
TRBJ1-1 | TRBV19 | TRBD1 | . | CASREGRQGNTEAFF | TGTGCCAGTAGGGAGGGCAGACAGGGGAACACTGAAGCTTTCTTT
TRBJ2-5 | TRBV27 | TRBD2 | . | CASSLSGSYMGETQYF | TGTGCCAGCAGTCTGAGCGGGAGCTACATGGGGGAGACCCAGTACTTC
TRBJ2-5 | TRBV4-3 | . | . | CASSQEPVARETQYF | TGCGCCAGCAGCCAAGAACCAGTAGCACGGGAGACCCAGTACTTC
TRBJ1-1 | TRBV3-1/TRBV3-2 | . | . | CASSQGQAKSTEAFF | TGTGCCAGCAGCCAAGGGCAGGCAAAATCTACTGAAGCTTTCTTT
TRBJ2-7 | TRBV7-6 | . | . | CASSPKLGPYEQYF | TGTGCCAGCAGCCCAAAACTGGGCCCCTACGAGCAGTACTTC
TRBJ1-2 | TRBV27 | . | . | CASRNRAYGYTF | TGTGCCAGCAGAAACAGGGCGTATGGCTACACCTTC
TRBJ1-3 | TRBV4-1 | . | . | CASSHYVRGLSGGNTIYF | TGCGCCAGCAGCCATTACGTGCGGGGCCTGTCTGGGGGAAACACCATATATTTT
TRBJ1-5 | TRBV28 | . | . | CASSLTGFYQPQHF | TGTGCCAGCAGTTTGACAGGCTTTTATCAGCCCCAGCATTTT
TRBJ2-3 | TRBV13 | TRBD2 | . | CASSSSGTSGRATDTQYF | TGTGCCAGCAGCTCATCCGGGACTAGCGGGAGAGCTACAGATACGCAGTATTTT
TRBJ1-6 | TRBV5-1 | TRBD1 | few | CASSLRAGGSSPLHF | TGCGCCAGCAGCTTGAGGGCAGGGGGTTCTTCACCCCTCCACTTT
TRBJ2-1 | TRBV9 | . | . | CASSVGGGKIDNEQFF | TGTGCCAGCAGCGTAGGTGGCGGGAAGATAGACAATGAGCAGTTCTTC
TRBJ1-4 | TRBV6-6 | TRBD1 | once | CAIVRGLNEKLFF | TGTGCCATCGTCAGGGGGCTAAATGAAAAACTGTTTTTT
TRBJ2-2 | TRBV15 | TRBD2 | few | CATSREWGAGVTGELFF | TGTGCCACCAGCAGAGAATGGGGAGCGGGAGTTACCGGGGAGCTGTTTTTT
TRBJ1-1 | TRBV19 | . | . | CASSIGAPDGTEAFF | TGTGCCAGTAGTATTGGGGCACCCGATGGCACTGAAGCTTTCTTT
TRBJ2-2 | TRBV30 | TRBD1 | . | CAWSGQGASGGELFF | TGTGCCTGGAGCGGACAGGGGGCATCAGGCGGGGAGCTGTTTTTT
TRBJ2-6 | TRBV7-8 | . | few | CASSLTGPGANVLTF | TGTGCCAGCAGCTTAACAGGACCTGGGGCCAACGTCCTGACTTTC
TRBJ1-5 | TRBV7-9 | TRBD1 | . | CASSHGTGVSQPQHF | TGTGCCAGCAGCCACGGGACAGGGGTAAGTCAGCCCCAGCATTTT
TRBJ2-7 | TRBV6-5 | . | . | CASSYERSYEQYF | TGTGCCAGCAGTTATGAGCGTTCCTACGAGCAGTACTTC
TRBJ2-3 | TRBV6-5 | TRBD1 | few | CASRRDRGIDTQYF | TGTGCCAGCAGGCGGGACAGGGGGATAGATACGCAGTATTTT
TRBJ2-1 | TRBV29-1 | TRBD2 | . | CSVGTSGNRGNEQFF | TGCAGCGTTGGGACTAGCGGGAATAGAGGCAATGAGCAGTTCTTC
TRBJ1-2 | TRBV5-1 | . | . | CASSLSGGDYGYTF | TGCGCCAGCAGCTTGAGCGGGGGTGACTATGGCTACACCTTC
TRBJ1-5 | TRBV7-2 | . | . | CASSSRGHRQPQHF | TGTGCCAGCAGCTCGCGAGGGCATCGTCAGCCCCAGCATTTT
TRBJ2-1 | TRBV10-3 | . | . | CAISESPTGYNEQFF | TGTGCCATCAGTGAGTCACCCACCGGGTACAATGAGCAGTTCTTC
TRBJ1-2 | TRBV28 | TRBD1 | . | CASSSVGTGNYGYTF | TGTGCCAGCAGTTCCGTGGGGACAGGGAACTATGGCTACACCTTC